This T cell receptor beta chain was captured in a study of T cell repertoires in aging, cancer and after chemotherapy. About the research overall: Over several months to years, re-sampled healthy donor repertoires clearly shared clones. Millions of TCR reads were in the whole dataset.

Multiplex touch-down PCR with TRB-A/B primers amplified rearranged V-D-J TRB sequences. TCRdb processed the multiplex PCR reads anew with MiXCR; each CDR3 protein has one entry. This table holds some 7,000 distinct CDR3 sequences, less than 45% found once. This clonotype was picked up a small number of times. What it binds is not known. Amplification of TCR beta used genomic DNA extracted from peripheral blood. Study-wide points: Untreated cancer patients had significantly lower blood TCR diversity than age-matched healthy donors.

Sequencing was carried out using blood. The receptor's source is a human donor in good health.

The CDR3 spells CASSWTNSNQPQHF. CDR3 DNA: TGTGCCAGCAGTTGGACAAATAGCAATCAGCCCCAGCATTTT. V usage is TRBV27 and J usage is TRBJ1-5, with a weak D call TRBD1 (5 bases). Germline V lookup: CDR1 MNHEY, CDR2 SMNVEV (reference sequence). The CDR3 covers 14 residues. The V and J ends lost 4 bases and 0 bases respectively, with 7 bases between them.